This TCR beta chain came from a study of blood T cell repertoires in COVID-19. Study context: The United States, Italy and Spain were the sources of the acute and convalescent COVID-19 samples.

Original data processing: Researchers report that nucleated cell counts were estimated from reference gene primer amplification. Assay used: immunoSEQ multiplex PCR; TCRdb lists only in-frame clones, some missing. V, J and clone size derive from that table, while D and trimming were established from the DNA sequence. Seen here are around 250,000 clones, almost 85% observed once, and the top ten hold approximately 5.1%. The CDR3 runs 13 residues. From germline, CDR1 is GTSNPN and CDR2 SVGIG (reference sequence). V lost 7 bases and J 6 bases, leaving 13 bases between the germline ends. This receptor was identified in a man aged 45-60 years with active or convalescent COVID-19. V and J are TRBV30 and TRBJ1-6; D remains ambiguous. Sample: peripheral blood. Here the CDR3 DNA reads TGTGCCTACGACCGAGGGCCTAATTCACCCCTCCACTTT. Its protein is CAYDRGPNSPLHF.